Listed below are T cell receptor beta chains from one sample, sequenced in a study of T-cell memory formation after mild COVID-19. In TCRdb, the 5' RACE reads were re-called with MiXCR into one record per CDR3 protein. The sample contains some 300,000 distinct CDR3 sequences, less than 25% of which appear only once. The material sequenced was PBMCs or a T cell subset sorted from them (not recorded which). Source of these receptors: a man aged 18 to 30 who had mild COVID-19 (a few samples of this study predate the infection). Cell type and time point are not known. Both conserved end residues are part of each CDR3. The D gene is left open where the match is weak. Rows give clone size only sometimes, using once, few, many, or a class for an expanded clone.

d_call: -; v_call: TRBV20-1; j_call: TRBJ2-1; clone_size: many; cdr3_aa: CSAIGGRGVFNEQFF; cdr3_nt: TGCAGTGCTATTGGCGGCAGGGGGGTTTTCAATGAGCAGTTCTTC
d_call: TRBD1; v_call: TRBV2; j_call: TRBJ1-1; clone_size: -; cdr3_aa: CASRGQGAIAEAFF; cdr3_nt: TGTGCCAGCAGGGGACAGGGGGCAATCGCTGAAGCTTTCTTT
d_call: -; v_call: TRBV5-1; j_call: TRBJ2-2; clone_size: many; cdr3_aa: CASRRDPGNTGELFF; cdr3_nt: TGCGCCAGCAGGAGGGACCCGGGGAACACCGGGGAGCTGTTTTTT
d_call: -; v_call: TRBV5-1; j_call: TRBJ2-3; clone_size: -; cdr3_aa: CASSSPSVGDTQYF; cdr3_nt: TGCGCCAGCAGCTCCCCTAGCGTGGGCGATACGCAGTATTTT
d_call: TRBD2; v_call: TRBV20-1; j_call: TRBJ2-3; clone_size: -; cdr3_aa: CSATKAGGLGDTQYF; cdr3_nt: TGCAGTGCCACCAAAGCGGGGGGGCTTGGAGATACGCAGTATTTT
d_call: -; v_call: TRBV3-1; j_call: TRBJ2-7; clone_size: -; cdr3_aa: CASSQEWDEQYF; cdr3_nt: TGTGCCAGCAGCCAAGAGTGGGACGAGCAGTACTTC
d_call: TRBD2; v_call: TRBV6-2/TRBV6-3; j_call: TRBJ2-1; clone_size: few; cdr3_aa: CASSSLRGVHNEQFF; cdr3_nt: TGTGCCAGCAGCAGTCTTCGGGGGGTCCACAATGAGCAGTTCTTC
d_call: -; v_call: TRBV7-2; j_call: TRBJ1-2; clone_size: -; cdr3_aa: CASSSARAGEDGYTF; cdr3_nt: TGTGCCAGCAGCTCCGCCAGGGCAGGGGAAGATGGCTACACCTTC
d_call: -; v_call: TRBV6-2/TRBV6-3; j_call: TRBJ2-2; clone_size: -; cdr3_aa: CASRQSLITGELFF; cdr3_nt: TGTGCCAGCCGACAGAGTTTAATTACCGGGGAGCTGTTTTTT
d_call: -; v_call: TRBV5-1; j_call: TRBJ2-7; clone_size: few; cdr3_aa: CASSHGPTKSYEQYF; cdr3_nt: TGCGCCAGCAGTCATGGACCCACGAAGTCCTACGAGCAGTACTTC
d_call: TRBD1; v_call: TRBV6-5; j_call: TRBJ1-2; clone_size: -; cdr3_aa: CASSPDRGANYGYTF; cdr3_nt: TGTGCCAGCAGCCCCGACAGGGGAGCTAACTATGGCTACACCTTC
d_call: -; v_call: TRBV28; j_call: TRBJ1-5; clone_size: -; cdr3_aa: CASMGNPGLLPQHF; cdr3_nt: TGTGCCAGCATGGGGAATCCCGGTTTATTGCCCCAGCATTTT
d_call: -; v_call: TRBV4-2; j_call: TRBJ2-7; clone_size: few; cdr3_aa: CASSPDPGPYEQYF; cdr3_nt: TGTGCCAGCAGCCCCGACCCCGGCCCCTACGAGCAGTACTTC
d_call: -; v_call: TRBV2; j_call: TRBJ2-5; clone_size: few; cdr3_aa: CASQQGPRQETQYF; cdr3_nt: TGTGCCAGCCAACAGGGCCCCAGGCAAGAGACCCAGTACTTC
d_call: -; v_call: TRBV6-6; j_call: TRBJ1-3; clone_size: few; cdr3_aa: CASIRGHSGNTIYF; cdr3_nt: TGTGCCAGCATTCGCGGCCACTCTGGAAACACCATATATTTT
d_call: -; v_call: TRBV12-1; j_call: TRBJ2-1; clone_size: -; cdr3_aa: CASSFARGGHPPTVNEQFF; cdr3_nt: TGTGCCAGCAGCTTTGCGCGAGGGGGCCACCCTCCTACTGTCAATGAGCAGTTCTTC
d_call: -; v_call: TRBV7-9; j_call: TRBJ2-1; clone_size: -; cdr3_aa: CASERISYNEQFF; cdr3_nt: TGTGCCAGCGAGCGTATCTCCTACAATGAGCAGTTCTTC
d_call: -; v_call: TRBV13; j_call: TRBJ1-6; clone_size: -; cdr3_aa: CASSLGQTRRGDTPLHF; cdr3_nt: TGTGCCAGCAGCTTAGGCCAAACAAGGCGAGGGGATACACCCCTCCACTTT
d_call: TRBD2; v_call: TRBV20-1; j_call: TRBJ2-3; clone_size: -; cdr3_aa: CSLGRVGTQYF; cdr3_nt: TGCAGCCTTGGGAGGGTCGGTACGCAGTATTTT
d_call: -; v_call: TRBV12-3/TRBV12-4; j_call: TRBJ1-2; clone_size: few; cdr3_aa: CASSFNSANYGYTF; cdr3_nt: TGTGCCAGCAGTTTTAACAGCGCAAACTATGGCTACACCTTC
d_call: TRBD2; v_call: TRBV4-3; j_call: TRBJ2-1; clone_size: -; cdr3_aa: CASSQGGLAGAYNEQFF; cdr3_nt: TGCGCCAGCAGCCAAGGGGGACTAGCGGGGGCCTACAATGAGCAGTTCTTC
d_call: TRBD2; v_call: TRBV7-2; j_call: TRBJ2-1; clone_size: few; cdr3_aa: CASSLLAGGSGEQFF; cdr3_nt: TGTGCCAGCAGCTTACTAGCGGGGGGATCCGGTGAGCAGTTCTTC
d_call: -; v_call: TRBV6-1; j_call: TRBJ1-1; clone_size: few; cdr3_aa: CASKRALLGTEAFF; cdr3_nt: TGTGCCAGTAAGCGGGCCCTTTTGGGGACTGAAGCTTTCTTT
d_call: TRBD1; v_call: TRBV6-5; j_call: TRBJ2-7; clone_size: -; cdr3_aa: CASRDRGPYEQYF; cdr3_nt: TGTGCCAGCCGGGACAGGGGACCCTACGAGCAGTACTTC
d_call: TRBD1; v_call: TRBV7-9; j_call: TRBJ2-7; clone_size: -; cdr3_aa: CASSSPLQGAGYEQYF; cdr3_nt: TGTGCCAGCAGCTCCCCCTTACAGGGGGCGGGCTACGAGCAGTACTTC
d_call: -; v_call: TRBV4-3; j_call: TRBJ1-3; clone_size: -; cdr3_aa: CASSQEGPGNTIYF; cdr3_nt: TGCGCCAGCAGCCAAGAGGGGCCGGGAAACACCATATATTTT
d_call: -; v_call: TRBV11-2; j_call: TRBJ2-5; clone_size: -; cdr3_aa: CASKLVGTTKETQYF; cdr3_nt: TGTGCCAGCAAGTTGGTCGGGACCACAAAAGAGACCCAGTACTTC
d_call: -; v_call: TRBV7-9; j_call: TRBJ2-5; clone_size: -; cdr3_aa: CASSPGAGFETQYF; cdr3_nt: TGTGCCAGCAGCCCTGGGGCAGGATTTGAGACCCAGTACTTC
d_call: TRBD2; v_call: TRBV20-1; j_call: TRBJ2-5; clone_size: -; cdr3_aa: CSNLAGGQETQYF; cdr3_nt: TGCAGCAACCTAGCGGGGGGCCAAGAGACCCAGTACTTC
d_call: -; v_call: TRBV25-1; j_call: TRBJ2-5; clone_size: few; cdr3_aa: CASREGVSRVGETQYF; cdr3_nt: TGTGCCAGCAGGGAAGGAGTCTCGAGGGTAGGGGAGACCCAGTACTTC
d_call: TRBD1; v_call: TRBV2; j_call: TRBJ1-4; clone_size: -; cdr3_aa: CASSVQGSNEKLFF; cdr3_nt: TGTGCCAGCAGCGTACAGGGGTCTAATGAAAAACTGTTTTTT
d_call: -; v_call: TRBV9; j_call: TRBJ1-6; clone_size: -; cdr3_aa: CASSVGVFSPLHF; cdr3_nt: TGTGCCAGCAGCGTAGGGGTCTTTTCACCCCTCCACTTT
d_call: -; v_call: TRBV20-1; j_call: TRBJ2-1; clone_size: few; cdr3_aa: CSASRGRGNEQFF; cdr3_nt: TGCAGTGCTAGTCGGGGACGGGGGAATGAGCAGTTCTTC
d_call: -; v_call: TRBV20-1; j_call: TRBJ1-1; clone_size: -; cdr3_aa: CSAHRDTSNTEAFF; cdr3_nt: TGCAGTGCCCATCGCGACACTTCGAACACTGAAGCTTTCTTT
d_call: TRBD2; v_call: TRBV12-3/TRBV12-4; j_call: TRBJ2-3; clone_size: -; cdr3_aa: CASTNARGGQQDTQYF; cdr3_nt: TGTGCCAGCACCAATGCCCGGGGGGGCCAACAAGATACGCAGTATTTT
d_call: -; v_call: TRBV2; j_call: TRBJ1-4; clone_size: -; cdr3_aa: CASIRSEKLFF; cdr3_nt: TGTGCCAGCATCCGCTCTGAAAAACTGTTTTTT
d_call: -; v_call: TRBV25-1; j_call: TRBJ2-5; clone_size: -; cdr3_aa: CASSEYTETQYF; cdr3_nt: TGTGCCAGCAGTGAATACACGGAGACCCAGTACTTC
d_call: -; v_call: TRBV5-1; j_call: TRBJ2-5; clone_size: -; cdr3_aa: CASSFGAGRETQYF; cdr3_nt: TGCGCCAGCAGCTTTGGGGCCGGTCGGGAGACCCAGTACTTC
d_call: -; v_call: TRBV9; j_call: TRBJ2-1; clone_size: few; cdr3_aa: CASSAEGNNEQFF; cdr3_nt: TGTGCCAGCAGCGCAGAGGGCAACAATGAGCAGTTCTTC
d_call: TRBD2; v_call: TRBV6-5; j_call: TRBJ2-7; clone_size: many; cdr3_aa: CASSRRTGGAEDYEQYF; cdr3_nt: TGTGCCAGCAGTCGTCGAACCGGGGGGGCCGAGGACTACGAGCAGTACTTC
d_call: TRBD2; v_call: TRBV5-1; j_call: TRBJ2-1; clone_size: few; cdr3_aa: CASSLEPTSGPNEQFF; cdr3_nt: TGCGCCAGCAGCTTGGAACCAACTAGCGGGCCTAATGAGCAGTTCTTC
d_call: TRBD2; v_call: TRBV12-3/TRBV12-4; j_call: TRBJ2-2; clone_size: -; cdr3_aa: CASNFRGGNTGELFF; cdr3_nt: TGTGCCAGCAATTTTCGCGGGGGTAACACCGGGGAGCTGTTTTTT
d_call: TRBD1; v_call: TRBV24-1; j_call: TRBJ2-3; clone_size: -; cdr3_aa: CATSDGGQGADTQYF; cdr3_nt: TGTGCCACCAGTGATGGAGGACAGGGGGCAGATACGCAGTATTTT
d_call: TRBD2; v_call: TRBV5-1; j_call: TRBJ2-3; clone_size: -; cdr3_aa: CASSLRGVSSTDTQYF; cdr3_nt: TGCGCCAGCAGCTTGCGGGGGGTTTCTAGCACAGATACGCAGTATTTT
d_call: TRBD1; v_call: TRBV7-2; j_call: TRBJ1-5; clone_size: once; cdr3_aa: CASSFEDRGYQPQHF; cdr3_nt: TGTGCCAGCAGCTTTGAAGACAGGGGCTATCAGCCCCAGCATTTT
d_call: -; v_call: TRBV6-2/TRBV6-3; j_call: TRBJ1-1; clone_size: few; cdr3_aa: CASSSHARNTEAFF; cdr3_nt: TGTGCCAGCAGCTCTCACGCCAGGAACACTGAAGCTTTCTTT
d_call: TRBD1; v_call: TRBV7-9; j_call: TRBJ1-1; clone_size: -; cdr3_aa: CASSTTGGAEAFF; cdr3_nt: TGTGCCAGCAGCACGACAGGGGGCGCTGAAGCTTTCTTT
d_call: -; v_call: TRBV7-8; j_call: TRBJ1-1; clone_size: -; cdr3_aa: CASSLVLGVGGTEAFF; cdr3_nt: TGTGCCAGCAGCTTAGTACTAGGGGTAGGGGGGACTGAAGCTTTCTTT
d_call: -; v_call: TRBV12-3/TRBV12-4; j_call: TRBJ1-6; clone_size: -; cdr3_aa: CASSLDTGWNSPLHF; cdr3_nt: TGTGCCAGCAGTTTGGACACGGGCTGGAATTCACCCCTCCACTTT
d_call: -; v_call: TRBV30; j_call: TRBJ2-5; clone_size: -; cdr3_aa: CAWGYQETQYF; cdr3_nt: TGTGCCTGGGGGTACCAAGAGACCCAGTACTTC
d_call: -; v_call: TRBV6-5; j_call: TRBJ2-1; clone_size: -; cdr3_aa: CASSYSMPGPPGKQFF; cdr3_nt: TGTGCCAGCAGTTACTCGATGCCGGGGCCCCCTGGCAAGCAGTTCTTC
d_call: TRBD1; v_call: TRBV5-6; j_call: TRBJ1-1; clone_size: -; cdr3_aa: CASSWWTGNTEAFF; cdr3_nt: TGTGCCAGCAGCTGGTGGACAGGGAACACTGAAGCTTTCTTT
d_call: -; v_call: TRBV7-7; j_call: TRBJ2-5; clone_size: many; cdr3_aa: CASSPDIQETQYF; cdr3_nt: TGTGCCAGCAGCCCGGACATACAAGAGACCCAGTACTTC
d_call: -; v_call: TRBV7-2; j_call: TRBJ2-3; clone_size: few; cdr3_aa: CASSLYLVADTQYF; cdr3_nt: TGTGCCAGCAGCTTATATCTAGTTGCAGATACGCAGTATTTT